One sample yielded the 17 T cell receptor beta chains listed below, sequenced in a study of cytomegalovirus exposure and HLA in healthy donors. It was with 60 Vbeta and 13 Jbeta primers that the PCR ran. TCRdb keeps only in-frame clones here, not all; method: immunoSEQ multiplex PCR. The repertoire holds 220,000 or so clones, with 70% to 80% as singletons. The sequenced sample consisted of PBMCs. Receptors were obtained from a male donor in good health and CMV-seronegative.

The chain recombines TRBV5-6 with TRBJ2-5; TRBD1 is a possible D gene (6 bases). Near its end, the DNA agrees better with TRBJ2-7, so the J call may be wrong. The length of the CDR3 is 14 residues. Germline CDR1 and CDR2: SGHDT and YYEEEE. CDR3: CASSSDRSPYEQYF. CDR3 coding DNA: TGTGCCAGCAGTTCCGACAGGTCCCCCTACGAGCAGTACTTC.

The V gene is TRBV2, the J gene TRBJ2-1, with 12 bases fitting TRBD2. CDR1 SNHLY and CDR2 FYNNEI come from the germline V gene. J gave up 7 bases and V 4 bases, and 2 bases lay outside the gene matches. The CDR3 loop spans 14 amino acids. The CDR3 DNA reads TGTGCCAGCAGTGCTGGACTAGCGGGGAATGAGCAGTTCTTC. It specifies CASSAGLAGNEQFF. Combining the CDR3 with reference TRBV2 and TRBJ2-1 gives the whole variable domain EPEVTQTPSHQVTQMGQEVILRCVPISNHLYFYWYRQILGQKVEFLVSFYNNEISEKSEIFDDQFSVERPDGSNFTLKIRSTKLEDSAMYFCASSAGLAGNEQFFGPGTRLTVL.

This sequence joins TRBV7-3 and TRBJ2-1, with 10 positions matching TRBD2. V was clipped by 2 bases and J by 4 bases; unmatched bases: 5. Germline CDR1 is SGHTA and CDR2 is FQGTGA. This CDR3 has 16 amino acids. The CDR3 protein is CASSLGASGSYNEQFF. The CDR3 DNA follows: TGTGCCAGCAGCTTAGGGGCTAGCGGGAGTTACAATGAGCAGTTCTTC.

The chain has TRBV30 and TRBJ2-3; 14 bases agree with TRBD2. With V trimmed by 1 base and J by 0 bases, 15 bases remained unmatched. Looked up from germline, CDR1 is GTSNPN and CDR2 is SVGIG (reference sequence). The CDR3 totals 21 residues. The CDR3 sequence is CAWSASLMTSGRAISTDTQYF. In DNA form, the CDR3 reads TGTGCCTGGAGTGCTTCCCTAATGACTAGCGGGAGGGCTATTAGCACAGATACGCAGTATTTT.

The chain couples TRBV18 to TRBJ1-4, with D perhaps matching TRBD1 (5 bases). The V end lost 6 bases, the J end lost 14 bases, and 19 bases lay between the germline ends. From germline, CDR1 is KGHSH and CDR2 LQKENI. The CDR3 is 13 residues long. For the CDR3, the DNA is TGTGCCAGCTCGTCCATACAGACAGAAGGGCTGTTTTTT. Translation gives CASSSIQTEGLFF.

The gene calls are TRBV29-1 and TRBJ2-1, with TRBD2 matching over 7 bases. Germline CDR1 reads SQVTM; CDR2 reads ANQGSEA. The CDR3 has 10 residues. V gave up 4 bases and J gave up 9 bases; unmatched junction bases: 0. The CDR3 here is CSVGGGEQFF. The CDR3 DNA follows: TGCAGCGTTGGGGGGGGTGAGCAGTTCTTC.

This clone was seen a single time. V usage is TRBV6-5 and J usage is TRBJ1-2, with D maybe TRBD1 (6 bases). The CDR3 has 13 residues. The V end was cut by 5 bases, the J end by 5 bases, with 12 bases between. Germline values: CDR1 MNHEY, CDR2 SVGAGI. CDR3 sequence: CASSEDRRYGYTF. DNA for the CDR3: TGTGCCAGCAGTGAAGACAGGAGGTATGGCTACACCTTC.

This clone has a single count. V usage is TRBV5-1 and J usage is TRBJ1-2; 10 bases match TRBD1. Germline-derived CDR1 and CDR2 are SGHRS and YFSETQ. The CDR3 sequence is 13 residues long. Losses at the gene ends were 4 bases for V and 8 bases for J; bases not matched to a gene: 5. This CDR3 reads CASSLGQGGGYTF. CDR3 sequence (DNA): TGCGCCAGCAGCCTAGGACAGGGGGGAGGCTACACCTTC.

The chain carries TRBV6-5 and TRBJ2-5; no clear D. The J call may be faulty, since TRBJ2-7 better matches the DNA end. Germline lookup yields CDR1 MNHEY and CDR2 SVGAGI. The CDR3 is 13 residues long. The CDR3 loop is CASSYSSSYEQYF. CDR3 nucleotide sequence: TGTGCCAGCAGTTACTCAAGTAGCTACGAGCAGTACTTC.

The V gene is TRBV19, the J gene TRBJ2-3, with 9 bases identical to TRBD1. Germline CDR1 and CDR2: LNHDA and SQIVND (reference sequence). With V trimmed by 8 bases and J by 0 bases, 9 bases remained unmatched. The CDR3 runs 16 residues. The DNA of the CDR3 is TGTGCCAGTTCCGACAGGGGGGGACGAAGCACAGATACGCAGTATTTT. Translation: CASSDRGGRSTDTQYF.

V is TRBV5-1 and J is TRBJ2-2, with D possibly TRBD2 on 6 matching bases. This CDR3 is 15 amino acids long. The germline CDR1 and CDR2 sequences are SGHRS and YFSETQ. V lost 5 bases and J 1 base, leaving 12 bases between the germline ends. The CDR3: CASRLGGMNTGELFF. The CDR3 DNA is TGCGCCAGCAGACTGGGGGGAATGAACACCGGGGAGCTGTTTTTT.

The table lists this clone with a few counts. The chain couples TRBV2 to TRBJ1-5; D remains unclear. V lost 1 base and J 1 base, leaving 8 bases between the germline ends. The CDR3 runs 15 residues. From germline, CDR1 is SNHLY and CDR2 FYNNEI. The CDR3 DNA reads as TGTGCCAGCAGTGAAGGGTTGGAGAGCAATCAGCCCCAGCATTTT. It translates to CASSEGLESNQPQHF.

This clone was seen more than once but under ten times. V usage is TRBV7-9 and J usage is TRBJ1-4; D call uncertain. Trimming took off 6 bases at V and 0 bases at J, with 8 bases between the two ends. Germline loops: CDR1 SEHNR, CDR2 FQNEAQ (reference sequence). The CDR3 runs to 14 residues. The CDR3 sequence: CASRESATNEKLFF. The CDR3 region has the DNA TGTGCCAGCAGGGAGTCTGCAACTAATGAAAAACTGTTTTTT.

The CDR3 region has the DNA TGTGCCAGCAGCTTCCCATCTACCTCCTACGAGCAGTACTTC. Translated, it gives CASSFPSTSYEQYF. The chain links TRBV11-2 to TRBJ2-7; D uncertain. V was cut by 3 bases and J by 0 bases, with 9 bases left in between. This CDR3 comprises 14 residues. CDR1 is SGHAT, CDR2 FQNNGV, per germline.

The chain links TRBV7-9 to TRBJ1-5, with TRBD1 identical over 7 bases. The ends lost 5 bases at V and 2 bases at J; junction bases unmatched: 6. CDR3 length: 15 residues. Germline V lookup: CDR1 SEHNR, CDR2 FQNEAQ (reference sequence). CDR3 sequence reads: CASSHTGVGNQPQHF. The CDR3, as DNA: TGTGCCAGCAGCCATACAGGGGTGGGCAATCAGCCCCAGCATTTT.

The CDR3 sequence is CASRGTSAPEAFF. DNA of the CDR3: TGTGCCAGTAGGGGGACAAGCGCCCCTGAAGCTTTCTTT. The rearrangement uses TRBV19 and TRBJ1-1, with TRBD1 as a possible D gene (6 bases). Germline V gene sequence: CDR1 LNHDA, CDR2 SQIVND (reference sequence). This CDR3 has 13 residues. Trimming removed 6 bases from V and 6 bases from J, with 14 bases in between.

The J gene is TRBJ2-4, the V gene TRBV10-3; TRBD2 aligns across 10 bases. J was trimmed by 0 bases and V by 0 bases; bases with no gene match: 11. Germline CDR1 ENHRY, CDR2 SYGVKD. The CDR3 is 20 amino acids. The CDR3 loop reads CAISESAAGLAELAKNIQYF. CDR3 DNA: TGTGCCATCAGTGAGTCGGCAGCTGGACTAGCGGAACTAGCCAAAAACATTCAGTACTTC.